What follows are 4 T cell receptor beta chains derived from one specimen sequenced in a study. TCRdb redid the calling of the 5' RACE reads with MiXCR, one entry per CDR3 protein. Of about 43,000 distinct CDR3 sequences listed, roughly 22% are singletons. Cells sorted as Tregs were CD4+, CD25+ and CD127-/low. The specimen was Tregs sorted from a lymph node. These receptor sequences come from a female donor with breast cancer.

This clonotype has only a few counts. The rearrangement joins TRBV6-1 to TRBJ2-2; D ambiguous. The CDR3 runs 15 residues. Trimming took off 3 bases at V and 1 base at J, with 9 bases between the two ends. Germline CDR1 is MNHNS and CDR2 is SASEGT. As DNA, the CDR3 is TGTGCCAGCAGTGATACTACACTGAACACCGGGGAGCTGTTTTTT. Residues: CASSDTTLNTGELFF.

By sample fraction, this clonotype is medium-sized. J is TRBJ1-2 and V is TRBV7-2; a weak D match, TRBD1 (5 bases). Germline V gene data show CDR1 as SGHTA and CDR2 as FQGNSA. V lost 4 bases to trimming and J lost 4 bases, with 16 bases between them. CDR3 length: 15 residues. The CDR3 loop is CASSSPARDSYGYTF. CDR3 bases: TGTGCCAGCAGCTCGCCCGCCAGGGATTCCTATGGCTACACCTTC.

On this clonotype: With a much larger clone just one base away, this may be a read error. This chain links TRBV2 with TRBJ1-1; D unresolved. This CDR3 is 15 amino acids long. Germline lookup yields CDR1 SNHLY and CDR2 FYNNEI. Between the trimmed V and J ends, which lost 11 bases and 1 base, there was a span of 20 bases. The DNA of the CDR3 is TGTGCCGGCGGTACTAGGGCAGAGGCGAACACTGAAGCTTTCTTT. This translates into CAGGTRAEANTEAFF.

This clonotype is medium-sized by share. The chain combines TRBV28 with TRBJ2-3; D might be TRBD1 or TRBD2, each matching 6 bases. The CDR3 sequence is 16 residues long. Trimming stripped 7 bases from V and 3 bases from J, with 20 bases between. Germline V gene lookup returns CDR1 MDHEN and CDR2 SYDVKM. CDR3 region: CASIQPGGQGTDTQYF. The CDR3, as DNA: TGTGCCAGCATCCAACCCGGGGGTCAGGGGACAGATACGCAGTATTTT.